This TCR beta chain comes out of a study of CD8 T cells in ankylosing spondylitis. General study points: According to the report, clones linked to the disease were significantly enriched in matched synovial fluid samples taken from ankylosing spondylitis patients. Seemingly characteristic of ankylosing spondylitis blood was a TCR beta motif consisting of about 8 highly homologous variants.

TCRdb used MiXCR to reprocess the 5' RACE reads, holding one entry per CDR3 protein. The sample carries more than 150,000 distinct CDR3 sequences, around 13% recorded once. The sample holds a few counts of this clonotype. Its target is unknown. The trim removed 7 bases at V and 6 bases at J, leaving 8 bases unmatched. The CDR3 length is 13 residues. Germline V CDR1 and CDR2: SQVTM, ANQGSEA. The sequence was obtained from a male donor with ankylosing spondylitis or in good health (not recorded which). The chain combines TRBV29-1 with TRBJ1-1, with 10 bases aligning to TRBD1. Sample: blood, either unsorted or a sorted T cell fraction (not recorded which). The CDR3 DNA reads as TGCAGCGCCAAGGGACAGGGGCTCTCTGAAGCTTTCTTT. Protein sequence: CSAKGQGLSEAFF.